The 20 T cell receptor beta chains given below trace back to one sample, sequenced in a study of T cell changes during pregnancy in multiple sclerosis. The repertoire was sequenced with immunoSEQ multiplex PCR; TCRdb's copy has only in-frame clones and lacks some. The table includes about 76,000 clones, roughly 92% detected once. Sequenced material: peripheral blood, taken after pregnancy. The origin of the receptors is a female donor in good health, enrolled as a control in a pregnancy study.

The chain recombines TRBV7-9 with TRBJ2-1; the match to TRBD2 covers 9 bases. Germline CDR1 SEHNR, CDR2 FQNEAQ (reference sequence). V trimming: 4 bases; J trimming: 2 bases; junction bases outside the gene matches: 9. The CDR3 spans 17 residues. CDR3 DNA: TGTGCCAGCAGCTCTGTCCTAGCGGGGAGTCCCTACAATGAGCAGTTCTTC. Protein sequence: CASSSVLAGSPYNEQFF.

The chain uses TRBV6-1 and TRBJ1-6, with TRBD1 matching over 7 bases. Looked up from germline, CDR1 is MNHNS and CDR2 is SASEGT. With V trimmed by 5 bases and J by 9 bases, 7 bases remained unmatched. This CDR3 comprises 14 residues. The CDR3 DNA reads TGTGCCAGCAGTTCAGGGGGGCTGAGTTCACCCCTCCACTTT. It yields the protein CASSSGGLSSPLHF.

The rearrangement joins TRBV7-3 to TRBJ2-1; 10 positions agree with TRBD2. The CDR3 spans 15 residues. Germline V CDR1 and CDR2: SGHTA, FQGTGA. Losses at the gene ends were 2 bases for V and 6 bases for J; bases not matched to a gene: 4. CDR3: CASSLESGRANEQFF. DNA of the CDR3: TGTGCCAGCAGCTTAGAGAGCGGGAGGGCCAATGAGCAGTTCTTC.

The gene calls are TRBV5-6 and TRBJ2-7; TRBD1 agrees at 7 bases. The germline CDR1 and CDR2 sequences are SGHDT and YYEEEE. This CDR3 comprises 13 residues. V lost 0 bases and J lost 6; bases outside the gene matches: 3. CDR3 loop: CASSLDRGVEQYF. The CDR3 DNA follows: TGTGCCAGCAGCTTGGACAGGGGTGTCGAGCAGTACTTC. The full variable domain, completed using reference TRBV5-6 and TRBJ2-7, is DAGVTQSPTHLIKTRGQQVTLRCSPKSGHDTVSWYQQALGQGPQFIFQYYEEEERQRGNFPDRFSGHQFPNYSSELNVNALLLGDSALYLCASSLDRGVEQYFGPGTRLTVT.

This clone was seen only a few times. The V gene is TRBV5-1, the J gene TRBJ1-2, with D possibly TRBD1 on 5 matching bases. V lost 3 bases, J lost 8 bases, and 14 bases lay in between. CDR3 length: 13 residues. From germline, CDR1 is SGHRS and CDR2 YFSETQ. Here the CDR3 reads CASSWDFPGGYTF. The CDR3 nucleotides are TGCGCCAGCAGCTGGGACTTCCCTGGAGGCTACACCTTC.

The chain combines TRBV5-1 with TRBJ2-7, with 7 nucleotides matching TRBD1. V trimming: 4 bases; J trimming: 4 bases; junction bases outside the gene matches: 5. CDR1 and CDR2 from the germline V gene are SGHRS and YFSETQ. This CDR3 is built from 13 residues. The CDR3 coding sequence is TGCGCCAGCAGCCCGACAGGGCGGTACGAGCAGTACTTC. Amino acid sequence: CASSPTGRYEQYF. Combining the CDR3 with reference TRBV5-1 and TRBJ2-7 gives the whole variable domain KAGVTQTPRYLIKTRGQQVTLSCSPISGHRSVSWYQQTPGQGLQFLFEYFSETQRNKGNFPGRFSGRQFSNSRSEMNVSTLELGDSALYLCASSPTGRYEQYFGPGTRLTVT.

This chain connects TRBV28 to TRBJ1-2; D is unresolved. The germline CDR1 and CDR2 sequences are MDHEN and SYDVKM. The germline V and J ends were trimmed by 9 bases and 5 bases, with 7 bases remaining between them. The CDR3 loop spans 10 amino acids. The DNA of the CDR3 is TGTGCCAGTCAACAATATGGCTACACCTTC. Translated, it gives CASQQYGYTF.

This clone has more than one count but fewer than ten. This chain uses TRBV12-5 with TRBJ2-3; 12 bases are a match to TRBD2. The germline V gene encodes CDR1 LGHNT and CDR2 FRNRAP. The CDR3 extends over 16 amino acids. The trim removed 1 base at V and 1 base at J, leaving 0 bases unmatched. The DNA of the CDR3 is TGTGCTAGTGGTTTGGGACTAGCGGGAGGCACAGATACGCAGTATTTT. It codes for CASGLGLAGGTDTQYF.

Notes on this clone: Other nucleotide sequences from this sample produce the same CDR3. CDR3 region: CASSRDRANTEAFF. CDR3 DNA: TGTGCCAGCTCACGCGACAGGGCGAACACTGAAGCTTTCTTT. V usage is TRBV18 and J usage is TRBJ1-1; 7 nucleotides align to TRBD1. The junction had 3 bases not matched to a gene; V was cut back by 4 bases and J by 1 base. Germline loops: CDR1 KGHSH, CDR2 LQKENI. The CDR3 totals 14 residues.

J is TRBJ1-1 and V is TRBV2; D is unresolved. Germline V CDR1 and CDR2: SNHLY, FYNNEI. This CDR3 is built from 13 residues. V shed 6 bases and J shed 6 bases, with 14 bases lying between them. The DNA of the CDR3 is TGTGCCAGCAGCCCTGAGCGGCTGGCTGAAGCTTTCTTT. As protein: CASSPERLAEAFF.

The chain links TRBV4-1 to TRBJ2-5; D remains unclear. V was pared by 1 base and J by 5 bases, with 14 bases between. CDR1 MGHRA and CDR2 YSYEKL come from the germline V gene. The CDR3 length is 15 residues. The CDR3 sequence is CASSQVLRVRETQYF. In DNA form, the CDR3 reads TGCGCCAGCAGCCAAGTCCTTAGAGTCCGGGAGACCCAGTACTTC.

The V gene is TRBV5-1, the J gene TRBJ2-7; 7 nucleotides align to TRBD2. Germline V gene lookup returns CDR1 SGHRS and CDR2 YFSETQ. The CDR3 length is 15 residues. J lost 5 bases, V lost 4 bases, and 12 bases had no gene match. The CDR3 loop reads CASSRSAGDGNEQYF. CDR3 DNA: TGCGCCAGCAGCCGTTCCGCGGGGGACGGAAACGAGCAGTACTTC.

This chain connects TRBV13 to TRBJ1-1; D might be TRBD1 (5 bases). Trimming took 0 bases from V and 4 from J, leaving 15 bases between them. The CDR3 contains 16 residues. Looked up from germline, CDR1 is PRHDT and CDR2 is FYEKMQ (reference sequence). The CDR3 sequence: CASSLGGGTMITEAFF. The CDR3 DNA is TGTGCCAGCAGCTTAGGCGGAGGGACTATGATCACTGAAGCTTTCTTT.

CDR3 bases: TGTGCCAGCAGAAGAGGACAGGGAGCTAACTATGGCTACACCTTC. Encoded protein: CASRRGQGANYGYTF. This rearrangement joins TRBV28 to TRBJ1-2; 8 positions agree with TRBD1. In germline, CDR1 is MDHEN, CDR2 SYDVKM. Germline trimming cut 6 bases from V and 0 bases from J; bases unmatched to any gene: 6. The CDR3 sequence is 15 residues long.

This clone occurred once. The chain carries TRBV7-6 and TRBJ2-2, with D tentatively TRBD2 (6 bases). The V and J ends lost 5 bases and 6 bases respectively, with 10 bases between them. Germline V gene sequence: CDR1 SGHVS, CDR2 FNYEAQ. The CDR3 covers 13 residues. DNA of the CDR3: TGTGCCAGCAGCAAGACTAGTCCCGGGGAGCTGTTTTTT. Protein product: CASSKTSPGELFF.

This clone was detected a few times. CDR3 sequence reads: CASSRDSGTDEKLFF. In DNA, the CDR3 is TGTGCCAGCAGCCGGGATTCCGGGACAGATGAAAAACTGTTTTTT. This chain links TRBV4-2 with TRBJ1-4, with TRBD1 matching 7 bases. CDR1 and CDR2 from the germline V gene are LGHNA and YNFKEQ. The CDR3 spans 15 residues. With 4 bases clipped from V and 6 bases from J, the junction kept 8 bases outside the gene matches.

This clone rates as large. The chain couples TRBV13 to TRBJ1-4; D perhaps matches TRBD1 (5 bases). Germline-derived CDR1 and CDR2 are PRHDT and FYEKMQ (reference sequence). Deletions cut 2 bases from V and 8 bases from J, with 18 bases between. The CDR3 is 16 residues long. CDR3 sequence (DNA): TGTGCCAGCAGCTTATCCGGCTGGGGCGGGAGAGAAAAACTGTTTTTT. Protein product: CASSLSGWGGREKLFF. Supplemented by reference TRBV13 and TRBJ1-4, the full variable domain reads AAGVIQSPRHLIKEKRETATLKCYPIPRHDTVYWYQQGPGQDPQFLISFYEKMQSDKGSIPDRFSAQQFSDYHSELNMSSLELGDSALYFCASSLSGWGGREKLFFGSGTQLSVL.

This sequence joins TRBV7-2 and TRBJ2-3, with 9 nucleotides matching TRBD1. Germline V gene data show CDR1 as SGHTA and CDR2 as FQGNSA. The CDR3 spans 15 residues. J gave up 4 bases and V 3 bases, and 5 bases lay outside the gene matches. DNA of the CDR3: TGTGCCAGCAGCTTTGGGGACAGGGATGCAGATACGCAGTATTTT. This codes for CASSFGDRDADTQYF.

V usage is TRBV19 and J usage is TRBJ1-5; 7 nucleotides line up with TRBD1. Germline trimming cut 6 bases from V and 5 bases from J; bases unmatched to any gene: 10. The CDR3 totals 15 residues. Germline CDR1 LNHDA, CDR2 SQIVND (reference sequence). As DNA, the CDR3 is TGTGCCAGTAGACAAAACCGGGACAGATATCAGCCCCAGCATTTT. This sequence encodes CASRQNRDRYQPQHF.

This chain uses TRBV27 with TRBJ1-4; a possible D gene is TRBD1 (6 bases). Germline-derived CDR1 and CDR2 are MNHEY and SMNVEV (reference sequence). The CDR3 covers 16 residues. Trimming took off 2 bases at V and 2 bases at J, with 12 bases between the two ends. The CDR3 here is CASSLGQGMTNEKLFF. In nucleotides, the CDR3 is TGTGCCAGCAGTTTAGGGCAGGGGATGACTAATGAAAAACTGTTTTTT.